This T cell receptor (beta chain) was documented in a study of cytomegalovirus exposure and HLA in healthy donors. CDR1 and CDR2 from the germline V gene are MNHEY and SVGAGI. Trimming stripped 6 bases from V and 4 bases from J, with 6 bases between. This CDR3 region has 11 residues. Generated by immunoSEQ multiplex PCR, the TCRdb table keeps only in-frame clones and is missing some. There are around 98,000 clones in the sample; more than 85% occur only once, and about 6% lies in the top ten. The clonotype originates from a man aged 18 to 35 in good health and CMV-seropositive. The chain couples TRBV6-5 to TRBJ2-5; unclear D gene. Sample: PBMCs. Here the CDR3 reads CASSHRETQYF. CDR3 nucleotides: TGTGCCAGCAGCCATAGAGAGACCCAGTACTTC.